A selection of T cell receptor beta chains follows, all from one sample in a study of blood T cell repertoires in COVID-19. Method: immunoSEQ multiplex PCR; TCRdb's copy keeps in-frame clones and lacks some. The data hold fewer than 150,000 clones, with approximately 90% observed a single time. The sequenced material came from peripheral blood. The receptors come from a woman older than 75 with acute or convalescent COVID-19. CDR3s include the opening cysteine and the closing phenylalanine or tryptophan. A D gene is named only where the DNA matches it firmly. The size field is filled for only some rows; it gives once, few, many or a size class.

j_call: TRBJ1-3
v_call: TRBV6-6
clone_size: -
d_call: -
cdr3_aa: CASSQGLSGNTIYF
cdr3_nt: TGTGCCAGCAGCCAGGGACTGTCTGGAAACACCATATATTTT

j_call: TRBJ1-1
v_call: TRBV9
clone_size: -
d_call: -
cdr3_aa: CASSVVAGVDTEAFF
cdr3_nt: TGTGCCAGCAGCGTAGTGGCAGGGGTTGATACTGAAGCTTTCTTT

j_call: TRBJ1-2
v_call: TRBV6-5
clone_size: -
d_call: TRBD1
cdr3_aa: CASSYSRQGAGGYTF
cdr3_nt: TGTGCCAGCAGTTACTCGAGACAGGGGGCCGGTGGCTACACCTTC

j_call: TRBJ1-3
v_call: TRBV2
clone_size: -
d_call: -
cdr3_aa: CASSRAGGVGNTIYF
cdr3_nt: TGTGCCAGCAGCCGAGCCGGGGGGGTTGGAAACACCATATATTTT

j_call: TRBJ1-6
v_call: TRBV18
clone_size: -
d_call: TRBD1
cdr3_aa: CASSSGTGISSSYNSPLHF
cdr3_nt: TGTGCCAGCTCGTCCGGGACAGGAATATCGAGCTCCTATAATTCACCCCTCCACTTT

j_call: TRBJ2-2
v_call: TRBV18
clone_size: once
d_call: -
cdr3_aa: CASSPAGRYTGELFF
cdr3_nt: TGTGCCAGCTCACCAGCAGGGCGTTACACCGGGGAGCTGTTTTTT

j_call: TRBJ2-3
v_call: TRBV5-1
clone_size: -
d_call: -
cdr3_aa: CASSPLEGQDTQYF
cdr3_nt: TGCGCCAGCAGTCCCCTCGAGGGACAAGATACGCAGTATTTT

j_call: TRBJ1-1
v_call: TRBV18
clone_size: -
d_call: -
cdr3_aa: CASSPRSGELNTEAFF
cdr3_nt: TGTGCCAGCTCACCACGGTCAGGGGAATTGAACACTGAAGCTTTCTTT

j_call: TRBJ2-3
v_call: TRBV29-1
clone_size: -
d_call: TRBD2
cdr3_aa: CSVEDNERGVWTDTQYF
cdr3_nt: TGCAGCGTTGAAGATAACGAGCGGGGGGTATGGACAGATACGCAGTATTTT

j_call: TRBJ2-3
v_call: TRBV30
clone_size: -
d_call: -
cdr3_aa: CAWGSGGTQYF
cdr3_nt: TGTGCCTGGGGAAGCGGAGGCACGCAGTATTTT

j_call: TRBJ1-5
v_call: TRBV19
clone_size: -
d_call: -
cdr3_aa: CASSPPVGQPQHF
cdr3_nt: TGTGCCAGTAGCCCTCCGGTCGGTCAGCCCCAGCATTTT

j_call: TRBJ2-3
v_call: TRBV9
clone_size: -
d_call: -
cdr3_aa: CASSPLFSTDTQYF
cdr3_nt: TGTGCCAGCAGCCCCCTTTTCTCCACAGATACGCAGTATTTT

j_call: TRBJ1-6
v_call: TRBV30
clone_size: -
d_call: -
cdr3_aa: CAWSVPGENSPLHF
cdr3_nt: TGTGCCTGGAGTGTACCAGGGGAGAATTCACCCCTCCACTTT

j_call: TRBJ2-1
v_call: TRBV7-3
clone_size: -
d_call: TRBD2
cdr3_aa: CASSPSGGGGEQFF
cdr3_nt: TGTGCCAGCAGCCCTAGCGGGGGTGGAGGAGAGCAGTTCTTC

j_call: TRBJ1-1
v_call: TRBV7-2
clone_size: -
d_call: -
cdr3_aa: CASTLGGAENTEAFF
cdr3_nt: TGTGCCAGCACCCTAGGGGGGGCAGAGAACACTGAAGCTTTCTTT

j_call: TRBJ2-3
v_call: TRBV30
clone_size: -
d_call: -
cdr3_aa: CAWSESADTQYF
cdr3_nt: TGTGCCTGGAGTGAATCAGCAGATACGCAGTATTTT

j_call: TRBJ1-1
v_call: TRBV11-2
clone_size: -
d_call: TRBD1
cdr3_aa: CASSSPDRVSTEAFF
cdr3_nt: TGTGCCAGCAGTAGTCCGGACAGGGTTTCCACTGAAGCTTTCTTT

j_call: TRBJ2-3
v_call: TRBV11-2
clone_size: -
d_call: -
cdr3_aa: CASSLGQAVDTQYF
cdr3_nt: TGTGCCAGCAGCTTAGGACAGGCGGTAGATACGCAGTATTTT